Listed here are 18 T cell receptor beta chains from one sample, sequenced in a study of blood T cell repertoires in COVID-19. Measured with immunoSEQ multiplex PCR; TCRdb has only the in-frame clones, and not every one. The sample shows approximately 200,000 clones, less than 90% of them seen only once. Specimen: peripheral blood. These receptors were taken from a woman aged 45-65 years with acute or convalescent COVID-19.

This chain links TRBV11-2 with TRBJ1-5; D not resolved. This CDR3 spans 13 amino acids. V was pared by 5 bases and J by 6 bases, with 11 bases between. Germline assignment: CDR1 SGHAT and CDR2 FQNNGV. CDR3 protein: CASSALAGQPQHF. CDR3 DNA sequence: TGTGCCAGCAGCGCCCTAGCGGGTCAGCCCCAGCATTTT.

The rearrangement uses TRBV6-5 and TRBJ2-3; 7 nucleotides match TRBD1. The ends lost 6 bases at V and 3 bases at J; junction bases unmatched: 9. There are 15 residues in the CDR3. Germline CDR1 is MNHEY and CDR2 is SVGAGI. The CDR3 region is CASSPRQGLTDTQYF. CDR3 nucleotide sequence: TGTGCCAGCAGCCCGAGACAGGGTCTAACAGATACGCAGTATTTT.

The V call is TRBV7-6, the J call TRBJ2-3; no definite D call. The V gene lost 1 base and the J gene lost 0 bases, with 8 bases spanning the gap. The CDR3 length is 15 residues. The germline V gene has CDR1 SGHVS and CDR2 FNYEAQ. For the CDR3, the DNA is TGTGCCAGCAGCTTAGGAGCGCTGAGCACAGATACGCAGTATTTT. Translated: CASSLGALSTDTQYF.

The CDR3 region is CASSFHQTGSGYGYTF. The DNA of the CDR3 is TGTGCCAGCAGCTTCCACCAGACAGGGTCGGGGTATGGCTACACCTTC. The V call is TRBV7-2, the J call TRBJ1-2; 7 bases match TRBD1. With V trimmed by 3 bases and J by 5 bases, 12 bases remained unmatched. The CDR3 has 16 residues. Germline CDR1 is SGHTA and CDR2 is FQGNSA.

The chain links TRBV28 to TRBJ1-5, with a tentative D call TRBD1 (5 bases). The V gene's germline CDR1 is MDHEN and CDR2 SYDVKM. The CDR3 covers 11 residues. V lost 8 bases and J 9 bases, leaving 11 bases between the germline ends. CDR3 bases: TGTGCCAGCCACCGGGGGGGGCCCCAGCATTTT. This sequence encodes CASHRGGPQHF.

Only a few counts were recorded for this clone. This sequence joins TRBV2 and TRBJ2-7; 11 nucleotides agree with TRBD1. V shed 6 bases, J shed 1 base, and the junction held 2 bases outside the gene matches. Germline CDR1 is SNHLY and CDR2 is FYNNEI. The CDR3 runs to 14 residues. Here the CDR3 reads CASSGDRGSYEQYF. The DNA of the CDR3 is TGTGCCAGCAGCGGGGACAGGGGGTCCTACGAGCAGTACTTC.

This chain joins TRBV7-9 and TRBJ2-1, with 14 bases lining up with TRBD2. The length of the CDR3 is 19 residues. Germline values: CDR1 SEHNR, CDR2 FQNEAQ (reference sequence). The J segment lost 0 bases and the V segment lost 4 bases, leaving 8 bases of the junction unmatched. CDR3 coding DNA: TGTGCCAGCAGCTCGGAAGCCGGGACTAGCGGGAGCTCCTACAATGAGCAGTTCTTC. The encoded protein is CASSSEAGTSGSSYNEQFF.

The chain joins TRBV3-1 (or the pseudogene TRBV3-2) to TRBJ2-3, with 8 bases aligning to TRBD2. The CDR3 contains 12 residues. V lost 4 bases and J lost 12; bases outside the gene matches: 6. CDR1 and CDR2 from the germline V gene are LGHDT and YNNKEL (reference sequence). The CDR3 DNA reads TGTGCCAGCAGCCTACCGGGACTAGATCAGTATTTT. Encoded protein: CASSLPGLDQYF.

This clone was counted a few times. This chain joins TRBV11-2 and TRBJ1-3, with unresolved D. V was pared by 5 bases and J by 3 bases, with 20 bases between. Germline V gene lookup returns CDR1 SGHAT and CDR2 FQNNGV. The CDR3 loop spans 17 amino acids. CDR3 sequence reads: CASSPLGGRSGGNTIYF. The CDR3 DNA reads as TGTGCCAGCAGCCCCCTGGGAGGCAGATCGGGTGGAAACACCATATATTTT.

This chain connects TRBV18 to TRBJ2-6; possible D gene TRBD2, 5 bases. Between the trimmed V and J ends, which lost 4 bases and 0 bases, there was a span of 10 bases. The CDR3 has 16 residues. The germline gives CDR1 KGHSH, CDR2 LQKENI. Here the CDR3 DNA reads TGTGCCAGCTCACTTAGCGTGGGCTCTGGGGCCAACGTCCTGACTTTC. The encoded protein is CASSLSVGSGANVLTF.

This chain uses TRBV6-6 with TRBJ1-5; 10 nucleotides agree with TRBD1. CDR3 length equals 15 residues. V was clipped by 2 bases and J by 7 bases; unmatched bases: 5. CDR1 and CDR2 from the germline V gene are MNHNY and SVGAGI (reference sequence). CDR3 DNA: TGTGCCAGCAGTTACCTGGACAGGGGGGTACAGCCCCAGCATTTT. Its translation is CASSYLDRGVQPQHF.

V is TRBV11-2 and J is TRBJ2-3; TRBD2 aligns across 7 bases. The germline V gene encodes CDR1 SGHAT and CDR2 FQNNGV. This CDR3 spans 18 amino acids. V trimming: 2 bases; J trimming: 5 bases; junction bases outside the gene matches: 16. The CDR3 DNA reads TGTGCCAGCAGCTTACTGGGCGGGAGACGGATTGGTAGAGATACGCAGTATTTT. This translates into CASSLLGGRRIGRDTQYF.

The genes are TRBV14 and TRBJ1-2; D is perhaps TRBD1 (6 bases). The V gene lost 4 bases and the J gene lost 3 bases, with 12 bases spanning the gap. CDR3 length equals 14 residues. Germline V gene lookup returns CDR1 SGHDN and CDR2 FVKESK. The CDR3 loop reads CASSPNDRHYGYTF. The DNA of the CDR3 is TGTGCCAGCAGCCCCAACGACAGGCACTATGGCTACACCTTC.

J is TRBJ2-5 and V is TRBV3-1 (or the pseudogene TRBV3-2); 9 bases match TRBD2. Germline assignment: CDR1 LGHDT and CDR2 YNNKEL (reference sequence). J was trimmed by 5 bases and V by 4 bases; bases with no gene match: 8. The CDR3 runs to 15 residues. The CDR3 sequence is CASSLGLAGLETQYF. The CDR3 nucleotides are TGTGCCAGCAGCCTGGGACTAGCAGGATTGGAGACCCAGTACTTC.

The chain combines TRBV10-3 with TRBJ1-1, with 8 positions matching TRBD1. Per germline, CDR1 ENHRY and CDR2 SYGVKD. CDR3 length equals 15 residues. The trim removed 0 bases at V and 11 bases at J, leaving 11 bases unmatched. The CDR3 sequence: CAISESGTGRLMAFF. The CDR3 DNA reads as TGTGCCATCAGTGAGTCTGGGACAGGCAGGCTGATGGCTTTCTTT.

The chain is built from TRBV11-2 and TRBJ2-2, with D possibly being TRBD1 (5 bases). The ends were cut back, 6 bases at V and 4 bases at J, with 12 bases in the middle. CDR1 is SGHAT and CDR2 is FQNNGV in the germline V gene. The CDR3 length is 14 residues. This CDR3 is CASSPYRGTGELFF. The CDR3 DNA reads as TGTGCCAGCAGTCCGTATAGGGGCACCGGGGAGCTGTTTTTT. The full variable domain, in which reference TRBV11-2 and TRBJ2-2 provide the parts outside the CDR3, is EAGVAQSPRYKIIEKRQSVAFWCNPISGHATLYWYQQILGQGPKLLIQFQNNGVVDDSQLPKDRFSAERLKGVDSTLKIQPAKLEDSAVYLCASSPYRGTGELFFGEGSRLTVL.

The chain is built from TRBV10-1 and TRBJ2-4, with 8 bases fitting TRBD2. V shed 4 bases, J shed 5 bases, and the junction held 10 bases outside the gene matches. This CDR3 region has 16 residues. Germline V gene sequence: CDR1 WNHNN, CDR2 SYGVQD (reference sequence). The CDR3 here is CASSAPTGGVQNIQYF. CDR3 bases: TGCGCCAGCAGTGCCCCGACGGGGGGGGTACAAAACATTCAGTACTTC.

V and J are TRBV6-6 and TRBJ2-7; the match to TRBD1 covers 9 bases. There are 15 residues in the CDR3. Germline lookup yields CDR1 MNHNY and CDR2 SVGAGI (reference sequence). V lost 7 bases to trimming and J lost 5 bases; unmatched junction nucleotides: 12. CDR3 amino acids: CASTPASTGGDEQYF. Here the CDR3 DNA reads TGTGCCAGCACCCCAGCTTCGACAGGGGGGGACGAGCAGTACTTC.